The 23 T cell receptor beta chains given below trace back to one sample, sequenced in a study of early T cells in non-severe SARS-CoV-2 infection. Each CDR3 protein gets one entry after TCRdb re-called the 5' RACE reads with MiXCR. The repertoire holds tens of thousands of distinct CDR3 sequences, roughly 6.6% seen once, with 2.5% to 3% in the top ten. The sequencing sample was made of whole blood. Source of these receptors: an adult who was a healthcare worker with PCR-confirmed SARS-CoV-2 infection or an uninfected control (not recorded which).

Many counts were recorded for this clonotype. The chain links TRBV11-2 to TRBJ2-1; 8 nucleotides agree with TRBD2. The CDR3 runs 15 residues. Losses at the gene ends were 5 bases for V and 10 bases for J; bases not matched to a gene: 13. CDR1 SGHAT and CDR2 FQNNGV come from the germline V gene. The CDR3: CASSPTSGRLREQFF. CDR3 in DNA: TGTGCCAGCAGCCCTACTAGCGGCCGACTTCGGGAGCAGTTCTTC.

This clonotype showed up many times. The rearrangement uses TRBV5-5 and TRBJ2-1; D possibly corresponds to TRBD2 (7 bases). Germline values: CDR1 SGHKS, CDR2 YYEKEE (reference sequence). The ends were cut back, 0 bases at V and 0 bases at J, with 19 bases in the middle. This CDR3 region has 19 residues. The CDR3 loop is CASSLGKRTAGSSYNEQFF. The DNA of the CDR3 is TGTGCCAGCAGCTTGGGGAAGAGGACAGCGGGGAGCTCCTACAATGAGCAGTTCTTC.

The genes are TRBV20-1 and TRBJ2-7; D not certain. The CDR3 is 13 residues long. The germline CDR1 and CDR2 sequences are DFQATT and SNEGSKA (reference sequence). Between the trimmed V and J ends, which lost 1 base and 3 bases, there was a span of 10 bases. CDR3 in amino acids: CSARGDKDYEQYF. CDR3 sequence (DNA): TGCAGTGCTAGAGGTGACAAGGACTACGAGCAGTACTTC.

This clonotype was recorded many times. V is TRBV6-1 and J is TRBJ2-1; maybe TRBD2 (5 bases). V lost 5 bases and J lost 0, with 14 bases in between. This CDR3 region has 16 residues. CDR1 MNHNS and CDR2 SASEGT come from the germline V gene. This CDR3 is CASSISTTSSYNEQFF. The CDR3, as DNA: TGTGCCAGCAGTATATCGACTACCTCCTCCTACAATGAGCAGTTCTTC.

This chain uses TRBV6-5 with TRBJ1-1; D is ambiguous. CDR3 size: 12 residues. Germline-derived CDR1 and CDR2 are MNHEY and SVGAGI. V dropped 5 bases and J dropped 1 base, with 5 bases sitting between them. The CDR3 sequence: CASSTKNTEAFF. The CDR3 DNA reads as TGTGCCAGCAGTACGAAGAACACTGAAGCTTTCTTT.

Ten or more counts support this clonotype. The gene calls are TRBV20-1 and TRBJ1-1, with D unresolved. V lost 0 bases, J lost 9 bases, and 8 bases lay in between. Germline lookup yields CDR1 DFQATT and CDR2 SNEGSKA (reference sequence). The CDR3 is 11 residues long. The CDR3 loop is CSARDAEKAFF. As DNA, the CDR3 is TGCAGTGCTAGAGATGCAGAGAAAGCTTTCTTT.

Ten or more counts support this clonotype. V gene TRBV6-1 combines with J gene TRBJ2-5; TRBD1 might be the D (6 bases). Deletions cut 4 bases from V and 5 bases from J, with 14 bases between. This CDR3 spans 14 amino acids. The germline gives CDR1 MNHNS, CDR2 SASEGT. CDR3 protein: CASSAFRGQETQYF. As DNA, the CDR3 is TGTGCCAGCAGTGCTTTCAGGGGCCAGGAGACCCAGTACTTC.

This clonotype occurred many times. The V gene is TRBV20-1, the J gene TRBJ1-6, with a weak D call TRBD1 (5 bases). Germline V gene lookup returns CDR1 DFQATT and CDR2 SNEGSKA (reference sequence). This CDR3 is built from 15 residues. V was shortened by 6 bases and J by 1 base, with 13 bases between the two germline ends. CDR3 nucleotide sequence: TGCAGTGCCCAACTGGGGGGTTCCTATAATTCACCCCTCCACTTT. Translation gives CSAQLGGSYNSPLHF.

This clonotype was counted ten times or more. This rearrangement joins TRBV7-9 to TRBJ2-7; 9 bases are shared with TRBD2. CDR3 length: 15 amino acids. V shed 2 bases, J shed 6 bases, and the junction held 8 bases outside the gene matches. Germline lookup yields CDR1 SEHNR and CDR2 FQNEAQ (reference sequence). As DNA, the CDR3 is TGTGCCAGCAGCTTAATAGCGGGAGCACTTGGCGAGCAGTACTTC. It is translated as CASSLIAGALGEQYF.

This clonotype was recorded at least ten times. The chain employs TRBV18 and TRBJ1-6; D is uncertain. The germline V and J ends were trimmed by 5 bases and 8 bases, with 19 bases remaining between them. The CDR3 sequence is 16 residues long. Germline CDR1 KGHSH, CDR2 LQKENI. CDR3 amino acids: CASSTASRENDSPLHF. The DNA for the CDR3 is TGTGCCAGCTCAACCGCCTCCCGAGAAAACGATTCACCCCTCCACTTT. The variable domain in full, completed from reference TRBV18 and TRBJ1-6, reads NAGVMQNPRHLVRRRGQEARLRCSPMKGHSHVYWYRQLPEEGLKFMVYLQKENIIDESGMPKERFSAEFPKEGPSILRIQQVVRGDSAAYFCASSTASRENDSPLHFGNGTRLTVT.

This sequence joins TRBV6-2 or TRBV6-3 and TRBJ1-4, with TRBD1 matching over 7 bases. Looked up from germline, CDR1 is MNHEY and CDR2 is SVGEGT. J lost 5 bases, V lost 4 bases, and 7 bases had no gene match. CDR3 length: 15 amino acids. Written as DNA, the CDR3 is TGTGCCAGCAGTTCTACAATGACAGGGAATGAAAAACTGTTTTTT. This translates into CASSSTMTGNEKLFF.

This clonotype was seen many times. This chain connects TRBV19 to TRBJ2-2; D is possibly TRBD1 (6 bases). The germline V gene has CDR1 LNHDA and CDR2 SQIVND (reference sequence). The CDR3 sequence is 14 residues long. V was cut by 9 bases and J by 0 bases, with 11 bases left in between. In DNA form, the CDR3 reads TGTGCCAGCCGGGACACCGCGAACACCGGGGAGCTGTTTTTT. Translated: CASRDTANTGELFF.

This clonotype was seen many times. The chain combines TRBV7-2 with TRBJ2-4; D remains unclear. This CDR3 contains 15 residues. V was pared by 0 bases and J by 3 bases, with 9 bases between. Germline CDR1 SGHTA, CDR2 FQGNSA. The CDR3 DNA reads as TGTGCCAGCAGCTTAGCGCGGCAGCTCAAAAACATTCAGTACTTC. Its protein product is CASSLARQLKNIQYF.

The chain carries TRBV24-1 and TRBJ2-2; TRBD2 might be the D (6 bases). The germline gives CDR1 KGHDR, CDR2 SFDVKD. With 3 bases removed from V and 2 bases from J, the gap between germline ends came to 15 bases. CDR3 length: 17 amino acids. The CDR3 protein is CATSDLLGSGNTGELFF. CDR3 sequence (DNA): TGTGCCACCAGTGATCTCTTGGGTAGCGGTAACACCGGGGAGCTGTTTTTT.

This clonotype is classed as medium-sized (0.01 to 0.1%). The chain joins TRBV5-1 to TRBJ1-2; 10 bases map to TRBD1. The CDR3 is 15 residues long. CDR1 is SGHRS, CDR2 YFSETQ, per germline. The V and J ends lost 4 bases and 3 bases, in that order; junction bases with no gene match: 6. CDR3 residues: CASSQSTGGYYGYTF. CDR3 bases: TGCGCCAGCAGCCAATCGACAGGGGGCTACTATGGCTACACCTTC.

This clonotype was recorded many times. The chain uses TRBV5-6 and TRBJ1-1, with 9 bases identical to TRBD1. The CDR3 covers 14 residues. The J segment lost 4 bases and the V segment lost 2 bases, leaving 3 bases of the junction unmatched. Germline loops: CDR1 SGHDT, CDR2 YYEEEE. For the CDR3, the DNA is TGTGCCAGCAGCTTTGGACAGGGGACCACTGAAGCTTTCTTT. It specifies CASSFGQGTTEAFF. Full variable domain (rest looked up from reference TRBV5-6 and TRBJ1-1): DAGVTQSPTHLIKTRGQQVTLRCSPKSGHDTVSWYQQALGQGPQFIFQYYEEEERQRGNFPDRFSGHQFPNYSSELNVNALLLGDSALYLCASSFGQGTTEAFFGQGTRLTVV.

This clonotype was detected ten times or more. V gene TRBV27 combines with J gene TRBJ2-6; D is ambiguous. Germline CDR1 is MNHEY and CDR2 is SMNVEV (reference sequence). CDR3 length: 15 residues. Trimming took 2 bases from V and 4 from J, leaving 9 bases between them. This CDR3 is CASSLGVPGANVLTF. In nucleotides, the CDR3 is TGTGCCAGCAGTTTAGGGGTGCCCGGGGCCAACGTCCTGACTTTC.

The table lists this clonotype with many counts. This chain joins TRBV7-2 and TRBJ2-1; the D gene is possibly TRBD2 (6 bases). Deletions cut 1 base from V and 6 bases from J, with 10 bases between. The CDR3 covers 14 residues. Germline loops: CDR1 SGHTA, CDR2 FQGNSA. CDR3 residues: CASSLGLVPNEQFF. DNA for the CDR3: TGTGCCAGCAGCTTAGGACTAGTCCCCAATGAGCAGTTCTTC.

Within the sample, this clonotype is medium-sized. The chain recombines TRBV12-3 or TRBV12-4 with TRBJ1-3; D gene uncertain. Trimming pared 10 bases from V and 1 base from J, leaving 11 bases between. The CDR3 is 13 amino acids. CDR3 bases: TGTGCCACCCCAGACGTATCTGGAAACACCATATATTTT. Its translation: CATPDVSGNTIYF.

There are many counts of this clonotype. This chain links TRBV18 with TRBJ2-6, with 7 bases matching TRBD1. With 4 bases clipped from V and 0 bases from J, the junction kept 6 bases outside the gene matches. The CDR3 contains 17 residues. Germline CDR1 KGHSH, CDR2 LQKENI. The CDR3 nucleotides read TGTGCCAGCTCACTACAGGGGTTATTCTCTGGGGCCAACGTCCTGACTTTC. Its protein is CASSLQGLFSGANVLTF.

This clonotype has at least ten counts. This chain uses TRBV3-1 with TRBJ1-2; the match to TRBD1 covers 8 bases. CDR3 length: 13 amino acids. Germline loops: CDR1 LGHDT, CDR2 YNNKEL (reference sequence). V was clipped by 1 base and J by 8 bases; unmatched bases: 3. DNA of the CDR3: TGTGCCAGCAGCCAAGGATCAGGGGGCGGCTACACCTTC. This encodes CASSQGSGGGYTF.

This clonotype was observed at least ten times. The chain joins TRBV27 to TRBJ2-7; 10 bases align to TRBD1. The CDR3 is 15 residues long. V gave up 10 bases and J gave up 5 bases; unmatched junction bases: 14. Per germline, CDR1 MNHEY and CDR2 SMNVEV (reference sequence). CDR3 sequence reads: CATRLPGTGDHEQYF. The CDR3 nucleotides read TGTGCCACCCGTCTTCCCGGGACAGGGGACCACGAGCAGTACTTC.

The table lists this clonotype with many counts. The V call is TRBV20-1, the J call TRBJ2-7, with TRBD1 identical over 11 bases. V shed 3 bases and J 3 bases; nucleotides not matched to a gene: 4. Germline CDR1 and CDR2: DFQATT and SNEGSKA (reference sequence). The CDR3 covers 14 residues. The CDR3 region is CSARQGTGGYEQYF. CDR3 bases: TGCAGTGCTAGGCAAGGGACAGGGGGCTACGAGCAGTACTTC.